This T cell receptor beta chain appears in the sequencing data of a study of CD8 T cells in Susac syndrome. Findings of the study overall: The study's TCR sequencing and HLA analysis covered a relatively small number of individuals, and the study acknowledged this.

Germline CDR1 is LGHNT and CDR2 is FRNRAP. The ends lost 1 base at V and 6 bases at J; junction bases unmatched: 1. The CDR3 has 13 residues. Remarks on this clonotype: Its antigen remains unidentified.

cDNA came from about 0.46 to 1 ug RNA primed by random hexamers. TCRdb itself ran the immunoSEQ multiplex PCR reads through MiXCR, one entry per CDR3 protein. Among roughly 120,000 distinct CDR3 sequences, approximately 93% were seen once, and the ten largest hold more than 0.25%. The chain is built from TRBV12-5 and TRBJ2-7; TRBD1 agrees at 9 bases. Sequencing input: CD8+ T cells from PBMCs. The sequence derives from a human donor with multiple sclerosis. CDR3 sequence: CASGLGTGVEQYF. CDR3 coding DNA: TGTGCTAGTGGTTTGGGGACAGGGGTCGAGCAGTACTTC.